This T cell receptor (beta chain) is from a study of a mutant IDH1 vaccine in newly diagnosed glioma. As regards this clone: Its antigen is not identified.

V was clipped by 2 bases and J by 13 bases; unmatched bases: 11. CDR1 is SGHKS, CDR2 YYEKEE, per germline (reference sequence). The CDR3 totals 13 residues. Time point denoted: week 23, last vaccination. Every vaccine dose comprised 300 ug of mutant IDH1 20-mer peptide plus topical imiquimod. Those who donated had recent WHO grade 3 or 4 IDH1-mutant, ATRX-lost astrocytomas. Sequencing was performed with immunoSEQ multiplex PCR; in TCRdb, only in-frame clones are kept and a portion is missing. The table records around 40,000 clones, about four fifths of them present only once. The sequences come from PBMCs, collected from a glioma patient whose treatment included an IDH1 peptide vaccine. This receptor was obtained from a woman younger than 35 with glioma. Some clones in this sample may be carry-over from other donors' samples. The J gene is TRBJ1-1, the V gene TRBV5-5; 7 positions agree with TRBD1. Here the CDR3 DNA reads TGTGCCAGCAGCTTAGGGGGCCGGGGTAGCTTTTTCTTT. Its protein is CASSLGGRGSFFF.